Listed below are T cell receptor beta chains from one sample, sequenced in a study of cytomegalovirus exposure and HLA in healthy donors. The data were produced by immunoSEQ multiplex PCR, yet TCRdb's version contains in-frame clones alone and is incomplete. The profile covers approximately 100,000 clones, with 65% to 85% appearing a single time and 4% taken by the ten largest. The sequenced sample consisted of PBMCs. The receptors shown here come from a man aged 45-60 years in good health and CMV-seropositive. CDR3s include the opening cysteine and the closing phenylalanine or tryptophan. The D gene is left open where the match is weak. Some rows have no size entry. The others give once, few or many, or a class for an expanded clone.

v_call	j_call	clone_size	d_call	cdr3_aa	cdr3_nt
TRBV11-3	TRBJ2-5	-	-	CASSLSYQETQYF	TGTGCCAGCAGCTTGTCGTACCAAGAGACCCAGTACTTC
TRBV7-2	TRBJ2-1	-	-	CASSLSLLAEQFF	TGTGCCAGCAGCTTATCTCTCTTAGCTGAGCAGTTCTTC
TRBV4-2	TRBJ2-5	-	TRBD2	CATGLAGETQYF	TGTGCCACGGGACTAGCGGGAGAGACCCAGTACTTC
TRBV18	TRBJ2-7	few	TRBD1	CASSPGQEYYEQYF	TGTGCCAGCTCACCGGGACAGGAATACTACGAGCAGTACTTC
TRBV5-4	TRBJ2-2	-	TRBD1	CASRDDRGQTGELFF	TGTGCCAGCAGAGACGACAGGGGGCAAACCGGGGAGCTGTTTTTT
TRBV27	TRBJ2-1	-	TRBD2	CASSFGHGTSGRGNGEQFF	TGTGCCAGCAGTTTCGGTCATGGGACTAGCGGGAGGGGGAACGGTGAGCAGTTCTTC
TRBV4-3	TRBJ1-4	-	-	CASSQETGQNNEKLFF	TGCGCCAGCAGCCAAGAGACCGGACAGAATAATGAAAAGCTGTTTTTT
TRBV5-4	TRBJ2-5	-	TRBD1	CASSTGGWETQYF	TGTGCCAGCAGCACAGGGGGCTGGGAGACCCAGTACTTC
TRBV28	TRBJ2-6	-	-	CASKIQGAGANVLTF	TGTGCCAGCAAGATACAGGGTGCCGGGGCCAACGTCCTGACTTTC
TRBV2	TRBJ2-5	-	-	CASSVRQDVNEAQYF	TGTGCCAGCAGTGTCAGACAGGATGTAAACGAGGCCCAGTACTTC
TRBV28	TRBJ2-1	-	TRBD1	CASSFMGQGGNEQFF	TGTGCCAGCAGTTTTATGGGACAGGGAGGCAATGAGCAGTTCTTC
TRBV29-1	TRBJ2-5	-	-	CSVASGTQYF	TGCAGCGTCGCCAGTGGGACCCAGTACTTC
TRBV7-8	TRBJ2-7	-	TRBD1	CASSLGQGWYEQYF	TGTGCCAGCAGCCTGGGACAGGGCTGGTACGAGCAGTACTTC